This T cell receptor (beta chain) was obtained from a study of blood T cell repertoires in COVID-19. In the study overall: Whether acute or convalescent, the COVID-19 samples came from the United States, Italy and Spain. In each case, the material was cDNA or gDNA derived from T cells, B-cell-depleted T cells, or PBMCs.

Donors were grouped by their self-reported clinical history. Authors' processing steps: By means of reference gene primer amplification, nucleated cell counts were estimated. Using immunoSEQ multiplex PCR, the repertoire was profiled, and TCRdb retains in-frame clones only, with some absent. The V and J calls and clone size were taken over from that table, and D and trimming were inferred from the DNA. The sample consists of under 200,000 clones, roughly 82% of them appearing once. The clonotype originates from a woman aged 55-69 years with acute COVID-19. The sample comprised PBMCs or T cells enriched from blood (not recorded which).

The CDR3: CASSPRDSNNEQFF. CDR3 nucleotide sequence: TGTGCCAGCAGCCCCCGGGACAGCAACAATGAGCAGTTCTTC. This chain joins TRBV9 and TRBJ2-1; 7 bases match TRBD1. The ends lost 4 bases at V and 5 bases at J; junction bases unmatched: 6. The germline gives CDR1 SGDLS, CDR2 YYNGEE. The CDR3 runs to 14 residues. Looking up the rest from reference TRBV9 and TRBJ2-1 gives the full variable domain: DSGVTQTPKHLITATGQRVTLRCSPRSGDLSVYWYQQSLDQGLQFLIQYYNGEERAKGNILERFSAQQFPDLHSELNLSSLELGDSALYFCASSPRDSNNEQFFGPGTRLTVL.